The entry below gives a single T cell receptor beta chain sequence along with its context. The antigen is not known. This table comes from immunoSEQ multiplex PCR, and its TCRdb copy is limited to in-frame clones, with some not included. Of 150,000 to 200,000 clones in the sample, around 84% were seen once. The data derive from a study of cytomegalovirus exposure and HLA in healthy donors. Findings and caveats of the study: TCR beta chains numbering approximately 150 were designated cytomegalovirus-associated. The TCR clusters that emerged in the first cohort tended, a later analysis found, to co-occur in the 120 or so validation repertoires.

Source material: PBMCs. The clonotype comes from a man between 18 and 29 years old in good health and CMV-seropositive.

CDR3 amino acids: CASSGPSVSGTGAYEQYF. The CDR3 region has the DNA TGTGCCAGCAGCGGCCCTAGTGTCAGTGGGACAGGGGCCTACGAGCAGTACTTC. The V gene is TRBV21-1, the J gene TRBJ2-7; TRBD1 is taken as the D call from the table, unchecked against the DNA. TRBV21-1 is assigned pseudogene status. The CDR3 has 18 amino acids.